This TCR beta chain was captured in a study of T cell repertoires in cytomegalovirus infection. The junction had 9 bases not matched to a gene; V was cut back by 4 bases and J by 8 bases. Germline CDR1 reads KGHDR; CDR2 reads SFDVKD. CDR3 size: 14 residues. Each CDR3 protein is one row after TCRdb ran MiXCR on the reads. The profile covers approximately 120,000 distinct CDR3 sequences, with under 30% appearing a single time and 80% to 90% taken by the ten largest. Comments on this clonotype: The target antigen is unknown.

This receptor was identified in a human donor in good health (CMV status not recorded). Some clones in this sample may be carry-over from other donors' samples. The chain is built from TRBV24-1 and TRBJ1-1; TRBD1 agrees at 7 bases. The sample here was CD8+ T cells from cultured PBMCs, taken from culture after CMV antigen stimulation. This CDR3 is CATSDPTDRKEAFF. CDR3 in DNA: TGTGCCACCAGTGACCCGACGGACAGGAAGGAAGCTTTCTTT.